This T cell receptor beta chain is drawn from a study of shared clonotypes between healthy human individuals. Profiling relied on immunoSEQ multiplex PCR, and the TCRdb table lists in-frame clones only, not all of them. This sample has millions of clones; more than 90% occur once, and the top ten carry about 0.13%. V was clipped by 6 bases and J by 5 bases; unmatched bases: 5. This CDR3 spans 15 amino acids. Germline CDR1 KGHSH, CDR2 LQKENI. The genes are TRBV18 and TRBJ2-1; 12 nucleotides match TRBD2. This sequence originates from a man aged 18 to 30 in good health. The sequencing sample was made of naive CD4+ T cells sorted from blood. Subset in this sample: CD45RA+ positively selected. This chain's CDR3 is CASSPTSGGDNEQFF. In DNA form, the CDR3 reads TGTGCCAGCTCCCCGACTAGCGGGGGAGACAATGAGCAGTTCTTC.